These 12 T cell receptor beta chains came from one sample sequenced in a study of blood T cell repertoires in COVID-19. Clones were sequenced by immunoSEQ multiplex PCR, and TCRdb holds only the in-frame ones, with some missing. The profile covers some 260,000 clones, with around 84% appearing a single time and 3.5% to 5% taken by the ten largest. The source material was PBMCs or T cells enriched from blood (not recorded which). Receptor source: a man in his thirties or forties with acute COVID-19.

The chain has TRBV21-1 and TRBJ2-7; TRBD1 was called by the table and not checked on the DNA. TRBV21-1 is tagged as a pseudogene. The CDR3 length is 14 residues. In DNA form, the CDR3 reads TGTGCCAGCAGCCGACGGCCTGGGCTTTACGAGCAGTACGTC. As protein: CASSRRPGLYEQYV.

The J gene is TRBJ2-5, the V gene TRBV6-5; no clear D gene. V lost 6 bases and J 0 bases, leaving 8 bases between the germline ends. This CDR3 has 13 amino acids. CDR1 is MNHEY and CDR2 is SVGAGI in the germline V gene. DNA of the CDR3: TGTGCCAGCAGCCTAAGATACCAAGAGACCCAGTACTTC. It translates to CASSLRYQETQYF.

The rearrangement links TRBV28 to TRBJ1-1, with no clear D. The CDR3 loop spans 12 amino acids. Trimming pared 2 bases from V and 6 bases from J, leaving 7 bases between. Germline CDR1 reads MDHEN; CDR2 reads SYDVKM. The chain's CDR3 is CASSLASAEAFF. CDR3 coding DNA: TGTGCCAGCAGTTTAGCGTCGGCTGAAGCTTTCTTT.

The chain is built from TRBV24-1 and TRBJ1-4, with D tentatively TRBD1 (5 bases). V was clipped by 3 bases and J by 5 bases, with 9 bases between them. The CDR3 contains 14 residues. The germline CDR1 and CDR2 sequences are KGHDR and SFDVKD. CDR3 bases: TGTGCCACCAGTGATACAGGCACCAATGAAAAACTGTTTTTT. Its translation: CATSDTGTNEKLFF.

CDR3 amino acids: CASSFVGQGNSPLHF. The CDR3, as DNA: TGTGCCAGCAGCTTTGTCGGACAGGGAAATTCACCCCTCCACTTT. The genes are TRBV11-3 and TRBJ1-6, with 8 bases matching TRBD1. The ends lost 3 bases at V and 7 bases at J; junction bases unmatched: 5. Germline-derived CDR1 and CDR2 are SGHNT and YENEEA. CDR3 size: 15 residues.

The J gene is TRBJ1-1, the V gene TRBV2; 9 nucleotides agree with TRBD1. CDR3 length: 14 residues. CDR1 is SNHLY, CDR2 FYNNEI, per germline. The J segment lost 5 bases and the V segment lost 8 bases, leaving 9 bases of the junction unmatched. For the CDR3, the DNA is TGTGCCAGCGGGGGGGACAGGGTAGTTACTGAAGCTTTCTTT. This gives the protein CASGGDRVVTEAFF.

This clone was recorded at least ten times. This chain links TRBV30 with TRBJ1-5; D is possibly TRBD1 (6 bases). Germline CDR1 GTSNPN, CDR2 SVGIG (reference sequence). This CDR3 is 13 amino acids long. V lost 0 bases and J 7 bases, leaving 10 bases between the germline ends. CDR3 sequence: CAWSVTGDQPQHF. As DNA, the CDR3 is TGTGCCTGGAGTGTGACAGGTGACCAGCCCCAGCATTTT.

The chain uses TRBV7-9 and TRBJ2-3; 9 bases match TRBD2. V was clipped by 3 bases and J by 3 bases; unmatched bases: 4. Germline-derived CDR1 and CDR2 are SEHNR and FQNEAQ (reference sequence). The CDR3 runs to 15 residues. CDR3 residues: CASSLTTSGTDTQYF. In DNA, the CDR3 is TGTGCCAGCAGCTTGACCACTAGCGGGACAGATACGCAGTATTTT.

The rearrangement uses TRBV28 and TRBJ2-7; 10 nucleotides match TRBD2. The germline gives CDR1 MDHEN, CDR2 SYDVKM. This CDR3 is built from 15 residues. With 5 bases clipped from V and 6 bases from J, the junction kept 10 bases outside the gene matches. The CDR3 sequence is CASSINSGGRPEQYV. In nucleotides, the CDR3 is TGTGCCAGCAGTATCAATAGCGGGGGGCGTCCCGAGCAGTACGTC.

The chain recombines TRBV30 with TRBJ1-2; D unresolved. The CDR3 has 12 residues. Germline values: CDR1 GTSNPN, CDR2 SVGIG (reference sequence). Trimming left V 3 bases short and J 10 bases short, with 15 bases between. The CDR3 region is CAWRGGSSDYTF. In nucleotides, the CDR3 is TGTGCCTGGAGGGGCGGGTCAAGCGACTACACCTTC.

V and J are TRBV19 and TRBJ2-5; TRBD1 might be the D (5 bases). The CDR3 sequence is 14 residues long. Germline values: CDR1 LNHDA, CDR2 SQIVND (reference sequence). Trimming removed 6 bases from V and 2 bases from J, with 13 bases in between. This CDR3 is CASRLRAAQETQYF. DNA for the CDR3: TGTGCCAGTAGGCTCAGGGCAGCGCAAGAGACCCAGTACTTC.

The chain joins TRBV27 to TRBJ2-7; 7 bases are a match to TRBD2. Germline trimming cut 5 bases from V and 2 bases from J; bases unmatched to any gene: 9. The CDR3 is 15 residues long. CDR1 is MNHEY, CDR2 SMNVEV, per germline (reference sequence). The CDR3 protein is CASSTQAGPTYEQYV. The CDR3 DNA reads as TGTGCCAGCAGTACCCAAGCGGGACCCACCTACGAGCAGTACGTC.